This T cell receptor beta chain was profiled in a study of OX40 agonist ivuxolimab in advanced cancers. Blood specimens came from baseline, cycle 4 day 1, and cycle 7 day 1. Concerning this clone: No antigen is known for it.

CDR1 SEHNR and CDR2 FQNEAQ come from the germline V gene (reference sequence). CDR3 length: 14 residues. V dropped 5 bases and J dropped 2 bases, with 13 bases sitting between them. Assay: immunoSEQ multiplex PCR; the TCRdb copy retains only in-frame clones and omits some. Among 100,000 or so clones listed, 90% were seen once. Findings of the study overall: Antigen specificity remained undetermined for the expanded peripheral T cells. Partial responders dosed at 0.1-3.0 mg/kg displayed clonal expansion ranking among the lowest.

The source was CD4+ or CD8+ T cells sorted from blood, collected in a trial of the OX40 agonist ivuxolimab. This TCR came from an adult with an advanced solid tumor such as melanoma, head and neck, liver or kidney cancer. The rearrangement uses TRBV7-9 and TRBJ2-7; D may correspond to TRBD1 or TRBD2 (5 bases each). The CDR3 protein is CASSPRDPTYEQYF. DNA of the CDR3: TGTGCCAGCAGCCCTAGGGACCCTACCTACGAGCAGTACTTC.